The clone carrying this T cell receptor (beta chain) was seen only a few times. Authors' data handling: Amplification of reference gene primers provided the estimated nucleated cell counts. The table came from immunoSEQ multiplex PCR; TCRdb's copy has only in-frame clones and leaves some out. That table gives V, J and clone size, and the DNA gave D and trimming. The sample yields roughly 110,000 clones, roughly 81% seen once. This specimen comes from a study of blood T cell repertoires in COVID-19. As for the study in general: The samples span acute and convalescent COVID-19 from the United States, Italy and Spain. From T cells, B-cell-depleted T cells, or PBMCs came the material, which was cDNA or gDNA.

CDR1 and CDR2 (germline): LGHNA, YNFKEQ. This CDR3 region has 17 residues. Trimming took off 1 base at V and 0 bases at J, with 14 bases between the two ends. The rearrangement joins TRBV4-2 to TRBJ2-3, with a tentative D call TRBD1 (6 bases). This clonotype originated in a human donor in a cohort sampled during active COVID-19. The sequenced sample consisted of peripheral blood. CDR3 coding DNA: TGTGCCAGCAGCCAAGCATCTCAGGGGCCGAGCACAGATACGCAGTATTTT. Amino acids: CASSQASQGPSTDTQYF.